The rows below give T cell receptor beta chains drawn from one sample of a study of CD8 T cells in ankylosing spondylitis. TCRdb independently ran MiXCR on the 5' RACE reads; one entry per CDR3 protein. Among about 840,000 distinct CDR3 sequences listed, 10% to 15% were seen once. The sequenced sample consisted of blood, either unsorted or a sorted T cell fraction (not recorded which). These receptors originate from a male donor with ankylosing spondylitis. CDR3s include the opening cysteine and the closing phenylalanine or tryptophan. The D gene is left open where the match is weak. A row's size may be missing; if present it is once, few, many or a size class.

J gene: TRBJ2-3; D gene: .; V gene: TRBV5-1; clone size: many; CDR3 DNA: TGCGCCAGCAGCTTGGAGTCGGCGAATACGCAGTATTTT; CDR3 protein: CASSLESANTQYF
J gene: TRBJ1-1; D gene: .; V gene: TRBV7-2; clone size: few; CDR3 DNA: TGTGCCAGCAGCTTCGGGGGGGGAATGAACACTGAAGCTTTCTTT; CDR3 protein: CASSFGGGMNTEAFF
J gene: TRBJ1-1; D gene: .; V gene: TRBV9; clone size: .; CDR3 DNA: TGTGCCAGCAGCGTAGACGCAGGGAGGATGAACACTGAAGCTTTCTTT; CDR3 protein: CASSVDAGRMNTEAFF
J gene: TRBJ2-7; D gene: TRBD1; V gene: TRBV7-2; clone size: many; CDR3 DNA: TGTGCCAGCAGCATCGCCGGGACAGGGTACGACGAGCAGTACTTC; CDR3 protein: CASSIAGTGYDEQYF
J gene: TRBJ2-3; D gene: .; V gene: TRBV20-1; clone size: many; CDR3 DNA: TGCAGTGCTAGCAAACTGGCGGATACGCAGTATTTT; CDR3 protein: CSASKLADTQYF
J gene: TRBJ2-7; D gene: .; V gene: TRBV7-2; clone size: few; CDR3 DNA: TGTGCCAGCAGCTTAGAAGGAGGGGGGCCCTACGAGCAGTACTTC; CDR3 protein: CASSLEGGGPYEQYF
J gene: TRBJ1-5; D gene: .; V gene: TRBV5-1; clone size: .; CDR3 DNA: TGCGCCAGCAGCTTGGAGGGGATGGGACAGCCCCAGCATTTT; CDR3 protein: CASSLEGMGQPQHF
J gene: TRBJ1-2; D gene: .; V gene: TRBV5-1; clone size: .; CDR3 DNA: TGCGCCAGCGGGGGCTTGGGGAGCGGCTACACCTTC; CDR3 protein: CASGGLGSGYTF
J gene: TRBJ2-1; D gene: TRBD2; V gene: TRBV20-1; clone size: .; CDR3 DNA: TGCAGTGCTAGAGATGGCGGGAGTGTCTACAATGAGCAGTTCTTC; CDR3 protein: CSARDGGSVYNEQFF
J gene: TRBJ2-5; D gene: TRBD2; V gene: TRBV4-2; clone size: few; CDR3 DNA: TGTGCCAGCAGCCAAACTAGCGGGGTAGAGACCCAGTACTTC; CDR3 protein: CASSQTSGVETQYF
J gene: TRBJ1-1; D gene: .; V gene: TRBV20-1; clone size: .; CDR3 DNA: TGCAGTGCTAGAGGACCTCGGGACGCCGGCACTGAAGCTTTCTTT; CDR3 protein: CSARGPRDAGTEAFF
J gene: TRBJ2-1; D gene: .; V gene: TRBV7-2; clone size: .; CDR3 DNA: TGTGCCAGCATCCCCGGAGGGGCTGGGAGGAATGAGCAGTTCTTC; CDR3 protein: CASIPGGAGRNEQFF
J gene: TRBJ1-2; D gene: TRBD1; V gene: TRBV12-3/TRBV12-4; clone size: many; CDR3 DNA: TGTGCCAGCAGACCCTCAGGGGGCGCGGGCTATGGCTACACCTTC; CDR3 protein: CASRPSGGAGYGYTF
J gene: TRBJ2-3; D gene: .; V gene: TRBV12-3/TRBV12-4; clone size: .; CDR3 DNA: TGTGCCAGCAGGGTGGGGCCAGATACGCAGTATTTT; CDR3 protein: CASRVGPDTQYF
J gene: TRBJ2-1; D gene: TRBD2; V gene: TRBV20-1; clone size: .; CDR3 DNA: TGCAGTGCTAGACTAGCGGGGGGGCTGGGCAATGAGCAGTTCTTC; CDR3 protein: CSARLAGGLGNEQFF
J gene: TRBJ2-2; D gene: .; V gene: TRBV5-1; clone size: few; CDR3 DNA: TGCGCCAGCAGCACCGGGACGGTGAACACCGGGGAGCTGTTTTTT; CDR3 protein: CASSTGTVNTGELFF
J gene: TRBJ2-1; D gene: .; V gene: TRBV9; clone size: few; CDR3 DNA: TGTGCCAGCAGCGCCAATACAGGGTCCTACAATGAGCAGTTCTTC; CDR3 protein: CASSANTGSYNEQFF
J gene: TRBJ2-7; D gene: .; V gene: TRBV7-9; clone size: .; CDR3 DNA: TGTGCCAGCAGCAGAGAATGGGAGCAGTACTTC; CDR3 protein: CASSREWEQYF
J gene: TRBJ1-2; D gene: .; V gene: TRBV7-9; clone size: .; CDR3 DNA: TGTGCCAGCAGTCGTGACAGGCATGGCTACACCTTC; CDR3 protein: CASSRDRHGYTF
J gene: TRBJ2-3; D gene: .; V gene: TRBV29-1; clone size: .; CDR3 DNA: TGCAGCACCTCAGGGACCTATGGGGCAGATACGCAGTATTTT; CDR3 protein: CSTSGTYGADTQYF
J gene: TRBJ1-1; D gene: .; V gene: TRBV5-1; clone size: many; CDR3 DNA: TGCGCCAGTAGAAGGGAAATGAACACTGAAGCTTTCTTT; CDR3 protein: CASRREMNTEAFF
J gene: TRBJ2-7; D gene: TRBD1; V gene: TRBV7-9; clone size: .; CDR3 DNA: TGTGCCAGCAGCTTAGCACTCCCCGGGACAGGGACATACGAGCAGTACTTC; CDR3 protein: CASSLALPGTGTYEQYF
J gene: TRBJ2-1; D gene: .; V gene: TRBV6-1; clone size: .; CDR3 DNA: TGTGCCAGCAGGGCTACGTCGGGGAGAGGGAATGAGCAGTTCTTC; CDR3 protein: CASRATSGRGNEQFF
J gene: TRBJ1-1; D gene: .; V gene: TRBV5-1; clone size: many; CDR3 DNA: TGCGCCAGCAGCTTCCAGCAGAACACTGAAGCTTTCTTT; CDR3 protein: CASSFQQNTEAFF
J gene: TRBJ2-2; D gene: .; V gene: TRBV20-1; clone size: .; CDR3 DNA: TGCAGTGCTAAAGCAGGGGTTACCACCGGGGAGCTGTTTTTT; CDR3 protein: CSAKAGVTTGELFF
J gene: TRBJ2-5; D gene: .; V gene: TRBV25-1; clone size: few; CDR3 DNA: TGTGCCAGCAGGAAACAGGGTGAAGAGACCCAGTACTTC; CDR3 protein: CASRKQGEETQYF
J gene: TRBJ2-5; D gene: .; V gene: TRBV28; clone size: .; CDR3 DNA: TGTGCCAGCAGTTTAGGCAGGGACGCCTGGGGGGAGACCCAGTACTTC; CDR3 protein: CASSLGRDAWGETQYF
J gene: TRBJ2-2; D gene: TRBD1; V gene: TRBV20-1; clone size: .; CDR3 DNA: TGCAGTGCTAGAGATGTGAGGGGGCAGAGCACCGGGGAGCTGTTTTTT; CDR3 protein: CSARDVRGQSTGELFF
J gene: TRBJ2-2; D gene: TRBD2; V gene: TRBV10-1; clone size: few; CDR3 DNA: TGCGCCAGCAGTGGTCTAGCGGGAAGGAGGTCCGGGGAGCTGTTTTTT; CDR3 protein: CASSGLAGRRSGELFF
J gene: TRBJ2-1; D gene: .; V gene: TRBV20-1; clone size: few; CDR3 DNA: TGCAGTGCTAGAGACACGTTAAACTACAATGAGCAGTTCTTC; CDR3 protein: CSARDTLNYNEQFF
J gene: TRBJ2-3; D gene: .; V gene: TRBV5-1; clone size: .; CDR3 DNA: TGCGCCAGCAGCTCGACATACGATACGCAGTATTTT; CDR3 protein: CASSSTYDTQYF
J gene: TRBJ1-1; D gene: TRBD1; V gene: TRBV29-1; clone size: many; CDR3 DNA: TGCAGCGCCACCCCGGACAGGCTCACTGAAGCTTTCTTT; CDR3 protein: CSATPDRLTEAFF
J gene: TRBJ2-3; D gene: TRBD2; V gene: TRBV29-1; clone size: many; CDR3 DNA: TGCAGCGTCGTACTAGCGATGAGCACAGATACGCAGTATTTT; CDR3 protein: CSVVLAMSTDTQYF
J gene: TRBJ2-1; D gene: TRBD2; V gene: TRBV6-1; clone size: .; CDR3 DNA: TGTGCCAGCAGTCGAGAGAGCGGACTAGCGGGGTACAATGAGCAGTTCTTC; CDR3 protein: CASSRESGLAGYNEQFF
J gene: TRBJ2-7; D gene: TRBD1; V gene: TRBV20-1; clone size: many; CDR3 DNA: TGCAGTGCTAGATCGGGACAGGGGTTCAACGAGCAGTACTTC; CDR3 protein: CSARSGQGFNEQYF
J gene: TRBJ2-7; D gene: TRBD1; V gene: TRBV2; clone size: .; CDR3 DNA: TGTGCCAGCTGGACAGGGGGTTCAATCGAGCAGTACTTC; CDR3 protein: CASWTGGSIEQYF
J gene: TRBJ1-5; D gene: .; V gene: TRBV6-2/TRBV6-3; clone size: .; CDR3 DNA: TGTGCCAGCAAAAACCGGGACAACAATCAGCCCCAGCATTTT; CDR3 protein: CASKNRDNNQPQHF
J gene: TRBJ1-2; D gene: TRBD1; V gene: TRBV5-1; clone size: many; CDR3 DNA: TGCGCCAGCAGCCCGGGGGACAGGGGAGATGGCTACACCTTC; CDR3 protein: CASSPGDRGDGYTF
J gene: TRBJ1-1; D gene: .; V gene: TRBV7-2; clone size: many; CDR3 DNA: TGTGCCAGCAGCCCTATAGCAGGGTACACTGAAGCTTTCTTT; CDR3 protein: CASSPIAGYTEAFF
J gene: TRBJ2-7; D gene: .; V gene: TRBV29-1; clone size: many; CDR3 DNA: TGCAGCGTTGGACAGACGAGTTACGAGCAGTACTTC; CDR3 protein: CSVGQTSYEQYF